This TCR beta chain was identified during a study of CD8 T cells in Susac syndrome. RNA amounts of roughly 0.45 to 1 ug underwent reverse transcription with random hexamers. Using its own MiXCR run on the immunoSEQ multiplex PCR reads, TCRdb lists one record per CDR3 protein. The repertoire holds about 120,000 distinct CDR3 sequences, approximately 96% seen once, with over 0.2% in the top ten. This clonotype was observed a single time. Sequencing used CD8+ T cells from PBMCs. This clonotype was obtained from a human donor with Susac syndrome.

The CDR3 spells CASSFQRRQPYNEQFF. The CDR3, as DNA: TGTGCCAGCAGCTTCCAGCGGAGGCAGCCCTACAATGAGCAGTTCTTC. The chain employs TRBV7-8 and TRBJ2-1; D may be TRBD2 (5 bases). V was cut by 3 bases and J by 2 bases, with 14 bases left in between. The germline CDR1 and CDR2 sequences are SGHVS and FQNEAQ. The CDR3 contains 16 residues.